This entry lists 5 T cell receptor beta chains sequenced from one sample in a study of Ad26.COV2.S vaccination and SARS-CoV-2 variants (TCRdb year 2021). The sample's treatment or condition label, decoded: about 20 received Ad26.COV2.S at low or high dose, single or two shots; about 5 received placebo; per-sample allocation not given. For vaccine and placebo recipients, repertoires were sequenced using samples collected on day 63 after the first injection. The library relied on the immunoSEQ multiplex PCR assay. This immuneACCESS table, as held by TCRdb, lists in-frame sequences with V and J called but not all clones. Of the missing ones, under half trace to an unresolved V gene in checked studies; the others have no known cause. In this sample the table shows 300,000 to 400,000 clones, approximately 87% of which occur a single time. The top ten clonotypes cover approximately 5.8% of the sample.

This specimen consisted of peripheral blood, obtained in a trial of Ad26.COV2.S vaccine versus placebo. The source is a person between 18 and 60 years old who received the Ad26.COV2.S COVID-19 vaccine or a placebo.

The rearrangement joins TRBV4-3 to TRBJ1-6; no definite D call. Germline CDR1 LGHNA, CDR2 YSLEER. The CDR3 extends over 16 amino acids. V lost 4 bases and J lost 1, with 11 bases in between. The CDR3 region has the DNA TGCGCCAGCAGCCCTAAAGATGAATCCTATAATTCACCCCTCCACTTT. As protein: CASSPKDESYNSPLHF.

V is TRBV5-1 and J is TRBJ1-1; D not resolved. The CDR3 spans 14 residues. The germline gives CDR1 SGHRS, CDR2 YFSETQ. Trimming cost V 0 bases and J 1 base, with 7 bases left between them. The CDR3 nucleotides are TGCGCCAGCAGCTTGGCAGCGGGGAACACTGAAGCTTTCTTT. Its protein is CASSLAAGNTEAFF.

The rearrangement uses TRBV29-1 and TRBJ2-5; a weak D match, TRBD1 (5 bases). V gave up 4 bases and J gave up 7 bases, with 10 bases separating them. Per the germline V gene, CDR1 is SQVTM and CDR2 is ANQGSEA. The CDR3 is 11 residues long. DNA for the CDR3: TGCAGCGTTGTAGGGGCAGGGACCCAGTACTTC. This encodes CSVVGAGTQYF.

The chain employs TRBV5-1 and TRBJ2-5, with 8 bases identical to TRBD2. CDR1 and CDR2 (germline): SGHRS, YFSETQ. The CDR3 sequence is 13 residues long. Losses at the gene ends were 4 bases for V and 5 bases for J; bases not matched to a gene: 4. The CDR3 is CASSPGLVETQYF. The CDR3 DNA reads TGCGCCAGCAGCCCGGGACTAGTGGAGACCCAGTACTTC.

The chain is built from TRBV6-6 and TRBJ1-2; 7 nucleotides match TRBD1. The CDR3 spans 15 residues. Germline-derived CDR1 and CDR2 are MNHNY and SVGAGI (reference sequence). J was trimmed by 6 bases and V by 1 base; bases with no gene match: 8. The CDR3 loop is CASSYFGQETHGYTF. In DNA form, the CDR3 reads TGTGCCAGCAGTTACTTCGGACAGGAGACCCATGGCTACACCTTC.